The clone carrying this T cell receptor (beta chain) was recorded a few times. The antigen is undetermined. The CDR3 spans 16 residues. V lost 3 bases, J lost 6 bases, and 14 bases stayed unmatched. Germline V gives CDR1 MDHEN, CDR2 SYDVKM. This specimen belongs to a study of cytomegalovirus exposure and HLA in healthy donors. Whole-study results and caveats: By HLA locus, TCR association rates varied in a later analysis, with DRB1 showing the most and HLA-C the fewest.

60 Vbeta and 13 Jbeta primers were used in PCR. Sequencing was performed with immunoSEQ multiplex PCR; in TCRdb, only in-frame clones are kept and a portion is missing. This sample has about 200,000 clones, with approximately 85% found just once. Specimen: PBMCs. The rearrangement joins TRBV28 to TRBJ2-7; 7 positions match TRBD1. The receptor's source is a middle-aged woman in good health and CMV-seronegative. CDR3 sequence: CASSFVGLGQSSEQYF. The CDR3 DNA sequence: TGTGCCAGCAGTTTTGTAGGGTTGGGACAGTCTTCCGAGCAGTACTTC.